This TCR beta chain originates from a study of lung T cells in sarcoidosis with Löfgren's syndrome. The wider study: Bronchoalveolar lavage fluid in sarcoidosis accumulates CD4+ T cells. Findings and limits, study-wide: Multiple Löfgren's syndrome patients reportedly shared TRAV12-1 and TRBV2 CDR3 motifs.

TCRdb itself ran the reads through MiXCR, one entry per CDR3 protein. The sample lists 60,000 to 70,000 distinct CDR3 sequences; 20% to 25% were seen once. The ends were cut back, 5 bases at V and 4 bases at J, with 9 bases in the middle. Per germline, CDR1 MDHEN and CDR2 SYDVKM. This CDR3 contains 13 residues. This clonotype was seen ten or more times. Its specificity is unknown. Sequencing was carried out using CD4+ T cells from PBMCs. V is TRBV28 and J is TRBJ2-1; D gene ambiguous. The source of this sequence is a human donor with sarcoidosis (Löfgren's syndrome or another form), or a control subject (not recorded which). The chain's CDR3 is CASSPRRYNEQFF. The CDR3 bases are TGTGCCAGCAGTCCCAGGCGTTACAATGAGCAGTTCTTC.